The 18 T cell receptor beta chains given below trace back to one sample, sequenced in a study of blood T cell repertoires in COVID-19. The method was immunoSEQ multiplex PCR; TCRdb's version includes in-frame clones alone and lacks a portion of them. In the table there are 85,000 to 95,000 clones, around 90% of which are singletons. The sample comprised peripheral blood. These receptors all come from a man in his 60s with COVID-19, enrolled during active disease.

The rearrangement uses TRBV9 and TRBJ2-5, with 12 bases identical to TRBD2. Germline V gives CDR1 SGDLS, CDR2 YYNGEE. Trimming at V came to 4 bases and at J to 4 bases, leaving 2 bases not matched to a gene. The CDR3 is 14 residues long. Written as DNA, the CDR3 is TGTGCCAGCAGCCCGGGACTAGCGGGAGAGACCCAGTACTTC. Encoded protein: CASSPGLAGETQYF.

The chain carries TRBV4-3 and TRBJ2-2; D remains ambiguous. This CDR3 is built from 14 residues. CDR1 is LGHNA, CDR2 YSLEER, per germline. V shed 0 bases and J shed 6 bases, with 8 bases lying between them. As DNA, the CDR3 is TGCGCCAGCAGCCAAGAAGAGGCGGCCGGGGAGCTGTTTTTT. This encodes CASSQEEAAGELFF.

The chain uses TRBV25-1 and TRBJ2-1; 11 bases match TRBD2. The junction had 9 bases not matched to a gene; V was cut back by 2 bases and J by 9 bases. The germline V gene encodes CDR1 MGHDK and CDR2 SYGVNS. The CDR3 is made up of 16 amino acids. For the CDR3, the DNA is TGTGCCAGCAGTGAACCCCCTAGCGGGAGGACTAGTGAGCAGTTCTTC. Amino acid sequence: CASSEPPSGRTSEQFF.

The rearrangement joins TRBV10-3 to TRBJ1-4; possibly TRBD1 for D (6 bases). V was cut by 2 bases and J by 7 bases, with 11 bases left in between. CDR3 length equals 14 residues. From germline, CDR1 is ENHRY and CDR2 SYGVKD. In DNA form, the CDR3 reads TGTGCCATCAGTGAGGTGGACAGAAGTGAAAAACTGTTTTTT. This encodes CAISEVDRSEKLFF.

This clone was seen just once. The chain recombines TRBV30 with TRBJ1-2; possibly TRBD1 for D (6 bases). The CDR3 consists of 16 residues. Trimming left V 2 bases short and J 2 bases short, with 18 bases between. Per the germline V gene, CDR1 is GTSNPN and CDR2 is SVGIG (reference sequence). CDR3 DNA sequence: TGTGCCTGGAGTATTGGGGCGGCACAGGGAAACTATGGCTACACCTTC. Amino acids: CAWSIGAAQGNYGYTF.

This rearrangement joins TRBV19 to TRBJ1-2; TRBD1 matches 10 bases. J lost 4 bases, V lost 7 bases, and 9 bases had no gene match. In germline, CDR1 is LNHDA, CDR2 SQIVND (reference sequence). The CDR3 loop spans 15 amino acids. The DNA of the CDR3 is TGTGCCAGTACCCCCGGGACAGGGGAAAGCTATGGCTACACCTTC. Protein sequence: CASTPGTGESYGYTF. The full variable domain, with the rest looked up from reference TRBV19 and TRBJ1-2, is DGGITQSPKYLFRKEGQNVTLSCEQNLNHDAMYWYRQDPGQGLRLIYYSQIVNDFQKGDIAEGYSVSREKKESFPLTVTSAQKNPTAFYLCASTPGTGESYGYTFGSGTRLTVV.

This clone came up once. J is TRBJ1-6 and V is TRBV7-2; D perhaps matches TRBD1 (6 bases). The germline gives CDR1 SGHTA, CDR2 FQGNSA. This CDR3 is built from 19 residues. Trimming pared 1 base from V and 0 bases from J, leaving 16 bases between. CDR3: CASSLDGGAESSYNSPLHF. In nucleotides, the CDR3 is TGTGCCAGCAGCTTAGACGGGGGGGCGGAGAGCTCCTATAATTCACCCCTCCACTTT. The full variable domain, with the rest looked up from reference TRBV7-2 and TRBJ1-6, is GAGVSQSPSNKVTEKGKDVELRCDPISGHTALYWYRQSLGQGLEFLIYFQGNSAPDKSGLPSDRFSAERTGGSVSTLTIQRTQQEDSAVYLCASSLDGGAESSYNSPLHFGNGTRLTVT.

The chain combines TRBV6-5 with TRBJ2-5; TRBD1 aligns across 9 bases. The CDR3 length is 14 residues. V trimming: 8 bases; J trimming: 2 bases; junction bases outside the gene matches: 6. Germline CDR1 is MNHEY and CDR2 is SVGAGI. The DNA of the CDR3 is TGTGCCAGCTATGGGACAGGGCTTCAAGAGACCCAGTACTTC. The encoded protein is CASYGTGLQETQYF.

The V and J genes are TRBV29-1 and TRBJ1-2, with a possible D match to TRBD1 (5 bases). The ends were cut back, 3 bases at V and 3 bases at J, with 14 bases in the middle. The CDR3 extends over 14 amino acids. Germline CDR1 reads SQVTM; CDR2 reads ANQGSEA. In nucleotides, the CDR3 is TGCAGCGTTGAGGGGGGATTGGGGGACTATGGCTACACCTTC. Protein sequence: CSVEGGLGDYGYTF.

In its sample, this clone was seen a few times. The chain couples TRBV28 to TRBJ2-2; D unresolved. This CDR3 has 11 residues. Deletions cut 6 bases from V and 4 bases from J, with 3 bases between. Germline V gives CDR1 MDHEN, CDR2 SYDVKM. CDR3 in amino acids: CASRATGELFF. CDR3 DNA: TGTGCCAGCAGGGCCACCGGGGAGCTGTTTTTT.

The chain links TRBV5-5 to TRBJ1-5, with 12 nucleotides matching TRBD1. Germline values: CDR1 SGHKS, CDR2 YYEKEE (reference sequence). V shed 0 bases, J shed 9 bases, and the junction held 4 bases outside the gene matches. This CDR3 comprises 15 residues. CDR3 in DNA: TGTGCCAGCAGCTTGGGGGACAGGGGGCCCGGGCCCCAGCATTTT. Translation: CASSLGDRGPGPQHF.

The rearrangement uses TRBV10-2 and TRBJ1-4; no definite D call. Trimming stripped 2 bases from V and 0 bases from J, with 7 bases between. The CDR3 is 15 amino acids. Germline V lookup: CDR1 WSHSY, CDR2 SAAADI. The CDR3 DNA follows: TGCGCCAGCAGTGAGAACGGTGCAACTAATGAAAAACTGTTTTTT. It is translated as CASSENGATNEKLFF.

The V gene is TRBV7-3, the J gene TRBJ2-5, with 8 positions matching TRBD1. V dropped 5 bases and J dropped 4; count of bases not matched to a gene: 12. Per the germline V gene, CDR1 is SGHTA and CDR2 is FQGTGA. The CDR3 covers 16 residues. CDR3: CASSPTRQGRGETQYF. Written as DNA, the CDR3 is TGTGCCAGCAGCCCCACGCGACAGGGGCGTGGAGAGACCCAGTACTTC.

The rearrangement joins TRBV5-4 to TRBJ2-4, with 7 positions matching TRBD1. The V segment lost 4 bases and the J segment 6 bases; nucleotides outside the gene matches: 4. This CDR3 has 13 amino acids. CDR1 is SGHNT, CDR2 YYREEE, per germline (reference sequence). The CDR3 reads CASSTDRVNIQYF. CDR3 coding DNA: TGTGCCAGCAGCACCGACAGGGTAAACATTCAGTACTTC.

V gene TRBV6-6 combines with J gene TRBJ1-2; 9 bases map to TRBD1. This CDR3 has 16 residues. The germline V gene encodes CDR1 MNHNY and CDR2 SVGAGI (reference sequence). J was trimmed by 3 bases and V by 1 base; bases with no gene match: 6. The CDR3 coding sequence is TGTGCCAGCAGTTACTGGGGACAGGGAAGGGACTATGGCTACACCTTC. Its translation: CASSYWGQGRDYGYTF.

The genes are TRBV5-1 and TRBJ2-1, with D maybe TRBD2 (5 bases). The CDR3 length is 15 residues. Trimming left V 0 bases short and J 0 bases short, with 7 bases between. Germline-derived CDR1 and CDR2 are SGHRS and YFSETQ. The CDR3 region is CASSLGGFSYNEQFF. In DNA, the CDR3 is TGCGCCAGCAGCTTGGGAGGGTTCTCCTACAATGAGCAGTTCTTC.

The chain combines TRBV7-9 with TRBJ1-2; a possible D gene is TRBD1 (6 bases). Trimming took off 3 bases at V and 5 bases at J, with 16 bases between the two ends. CDR1 and CDR2 (germline): SEHNR, FQNEAQ (reference sequence). The CDR3 has 15 residues. In DNA form, the CDR3 reads TGTGCCAGCAGCTTGGGGACCATTGGACAGTATGGCTACACCTTC. This sequence encodes CASSLGTIGQYGYTF.

The chain is built from TRBV11-3 and TRBJ2-5; D is possibly TRBD1 (5 bases). The V end lost 5 bases, the J end lost 2 bases, and 12 bases lay between the germline ends. Germline CDR1 and CDR2: SGHNT and YENEEA. There are 14 residues in the CDR3. CDR3 bases: TGTGCCAGCAGCAGCCGAAGGGGTCAAGAGACCCAGTACTTC. Residues: CASSSRRGQETQYF.